This T cell receptor (beta chain) was recorded in a study of blood T cell repertoires in COVID-19. Overall study: The United States, Italy and Spain provided the acute and convalescent COVID-19 samples. T cells, B-cell-depleted T cells, or PBMCs provided the cDNA or gDNA that served as material.

Here immunoSEQ multiplex PCR was the method, and the copy in TCRdb shows in-frame clones only, minus some. The sample records roughly 80,000 clones, around 85% being singletons. This clone has a handful of counts. The CDR3 totals 15 residues. Trimming shortened V by 3 bases and J by 0 bases, and 11 bases separated the two germline ends. Looked up from germline, CDR1 is MRHNA and CDR2 is SNTAGT. The chain carries TRBV6-4 and TRBJ1-2, with D uncertain. The sequence was collected from a woman in her seventies with acute or convalescent COVID-19. The sample comprised peripheral blood. The DNA of the CDR3 is TGTGCCAGCAGTGATTTGCGACACCCTAACTATGGCTACACCTTC. This codes for CASSDLRHPNYGYTF.